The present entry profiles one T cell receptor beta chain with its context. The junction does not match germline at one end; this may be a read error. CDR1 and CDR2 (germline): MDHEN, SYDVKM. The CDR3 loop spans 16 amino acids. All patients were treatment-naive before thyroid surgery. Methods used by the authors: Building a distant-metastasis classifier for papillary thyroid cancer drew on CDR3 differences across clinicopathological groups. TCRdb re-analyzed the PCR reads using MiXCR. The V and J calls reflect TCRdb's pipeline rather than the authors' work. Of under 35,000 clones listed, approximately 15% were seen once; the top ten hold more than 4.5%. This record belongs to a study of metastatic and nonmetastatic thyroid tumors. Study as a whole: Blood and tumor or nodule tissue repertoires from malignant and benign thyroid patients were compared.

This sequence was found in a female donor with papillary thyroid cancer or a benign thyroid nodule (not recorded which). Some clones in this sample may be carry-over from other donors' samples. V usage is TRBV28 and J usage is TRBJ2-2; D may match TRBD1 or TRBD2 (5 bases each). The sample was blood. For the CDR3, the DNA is TGTGCCAGCAGTTTATGGCAGTGTTCGGACACCGGGGAGCTGTTCTTT. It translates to CASSLWQCSDTGELFF.